One sample yielded the 2 T cell receptor beta chains listed below, sequenced in a study of cytomegalovirus exposure and HLA in healthy donors. Primers included in the PCR were 60 Vbeta and 13 Jbeta primers. Produced via immunoSEQ multiplex PCR; TCRdb's table is partial and in-frame only. The sample records 70,000 to 100,000 clones, less than 70% being singletons. The sequenced sample was PBMCs. The receptors were gathered from a man aged 50 to 59 in good health and CMV-seronegative.

The chain uses TRBV13 and TRBJ2-7; 8 bases map to TRBD1. Trimming removed 0 bases from V and 0 bases from J; junction bases left unmatched: 7. CDR1 is PRHDT, CDR2 FYEKMQ, per germline (reference sequence). The CDR3 sequence is 17 residues long. The CDR3 DNA is TGTGCCAGCAGCTTAGGCGGGCGGGACAGGAGCTCCTACGAGCAGTACTTC. It specifies CASSLGGRDRSSYEQYF.

This clone was seen a handful of times. The chain is built from TRBV7-2 and TRBJ1-1; D gene ambiguous. Germline V gene lookup returns CDR1 SGHTA and CDR2 FQGNSA. V was cut by 5 bases and J by 12 bases, with 22 bases left in between. CDR3 length: 14 amino acids. This CDR3 reads CASSPQRQGGETFF. The CDR3 region has the DNA TGTGCCAGCAGCCCCCAGCGACAAGGAGGCGAAACTTTCTTT.